This T cell receptor (beta chain) was documented in a study of early T cells in non-severe SARS-CoV-2 infection. Study as a whole: Sequenced bulk RNA came from whole blood that was unsorted, and chains were unpaired. Study-wide points: Comparison of clonotypes with VDJdb favored anti-spike CD8 responses while missing private and CD4 specificities.

A note on this clonotype: The antigen remains undetermined.

MiXCR, applied by TCRdb to the 5' RACE reads, yields one record per CDR3 protein. The table records 85,000 to 120,000 distinct CDR3 sequences, about 12% of them present only once. Trimming pared 1 base from V and 5 bases from J, leaving 6 bases between. CDR3 size: 13 residues. Germline CDR1 and CDR2: MNHNS and SASEGT. This rearrangement joins TRBV6-1 to TRBJ1-5; the D is unclear. The TCR sequence derives from an adult who was a healthcare worker with PCR-confirmed SARS-CoV-2 infection or an uninfected control (not recorded which). The sample taken for sequencing was whole blood. The chain's CDR3 is CASSEEGYQPQHF. The DNA for the CDR3 is TGTGCCAGCAGTGAAGAGGGTTATCAGCCCCAGCATTTT.